The subject of this entry is one T cell receptor (beta chain). The data stem from a study of T cells in Graves' hyperthyroidism and ophthalmopathy. The study enrolled patients aged 18 to 65 with newly diagnosed hyperthyroidism of under 2 months' duration. From less than 13 ml of fresh peripheral blood, PBMCs were isolated. Amplified TCR beta CDR3 regions came from RNA transcripts. The HTBI primer set was used in a first-round RT-PCR of the TCR CDR3. In TCRdb, the multiplex PCR reads were re-called with MiXCR into one record per CDR3 protein. The repertoire holds 350,000 or so distinct CDR3 sequences, with 21% as singletons. Sample: blood. This sequence was found in a woman aged 45-65 years with Graves' hyperthyroidism.

The CDR3 loop is CASRQGLTEAFF. As DNA, the CDR3 is TGTGCCAGCAGGCAGGGGTTGACTGAAGCTTTCTTT. The rearrangement joins TRBV6-1 to TRBJ1-1, with D perhaps matching TRBD1 (6 bases). The CDR3 length is 12 residues. Germline-derived CDR1 and CDR2 are MNHNS and SASEGT. Trimming pared 6 bases from V and 5 bases from J, leaving 10 bases between.